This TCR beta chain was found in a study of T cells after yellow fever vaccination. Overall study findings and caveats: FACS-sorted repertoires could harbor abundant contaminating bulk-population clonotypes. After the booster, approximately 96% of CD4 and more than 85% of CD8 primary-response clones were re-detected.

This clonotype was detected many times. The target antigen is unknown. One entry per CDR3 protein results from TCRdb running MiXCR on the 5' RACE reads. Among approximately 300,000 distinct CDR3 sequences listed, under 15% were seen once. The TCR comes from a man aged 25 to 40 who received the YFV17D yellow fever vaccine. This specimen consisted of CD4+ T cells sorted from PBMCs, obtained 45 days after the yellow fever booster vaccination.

Here the CDR3 DNA reads TGTGCCAGCAGCTCCCCCTACGAGCAGTACTTC. Residues: CASSSPYEQYF. The chain is built from TRBV7-9 and TRBJ2-7; no reliable D call. The CDR3 extends over 11 amino acids. Per germline, CDR1 SEHNR and CDR2 FQNEAQ (reference sequence). V lost 4 bases and J 2 bases, leaving 3 bases between the germline ends. The variable domain in full, with the rest retrieved from reference TRBV7-9 and TRBJ2-7, is DTGVSQNPRHKITKRGQNVTFRCDPISEHNRLYWYRQTLGQGPEFLTYFQNEAQLEKSRLLSDRFSAERPKGSFSTLEIQRTEQGDSAMYLCASSSPYEQYFGPGTRLTVT.